Below, 10 T cell receptor beta chains from the same sample are listed, as sequenced in a study of PD-1 blockade in classical Hodgkin lymphoma (dated by TCRdb to about 2020). The library came from the immunoSEQ multiplex PCR assay. Drawn from immuneACCESS, this table holds only the in-frame rearrangements with V and J called that TCRdb kept. Clones are partly lost; checked studies trace under half to an unresolved V gene and leave the rest unexplained. The sample table shows roughly 40,000 clones, and almost 90% are seen once. The ten top clones hold roughly a tenth of the sample. The time point tag for this specimen amounts to: cycle 1 day 1 (C1D1), immediately before nivolumab initiation. All trial patients had relapsed after autologous stem cell transplantation, with cohorts A, B and C differing in prior brentuximab vedotin exposure. Material: peripheral blood mononuclear cells (PBMCs), obtained at baseline. The receptors stem from a human donor with classical Hodgkin lymphoma.

The V call is TRBV28, the J call TRBJ2-7; 7 nucleotides align to TRBD2. The germline CDR1 and CDR2 sequences are MDHEN and SYDVKM. Trimming cost V 4 bases and J 1 base; bases outside gene matches: 7. This CDR3 region has 15 residues. CDR3 nucleotides: TGTGCCAGCAGTTCCCGGGGAGGGAAATCCTACGAGCAGTACTTC. Encoded protein: CASSSRGGKSYEQYF.

This clone was picked up a small number of times. V gene TRBV6-5 combines with J gene TRBJ1-2; tentative D call: TRBD1 (5 bases). Trimming shortened V by 5 bases and J by 5 bases, and 15 bases separated the two germline ends. The CDR3 runs 14 residues. Germline CDR1 is MNHEY and CDR2 is SVGAGI. The CDR3 here is CASSRGREGYGYTF. The DNA for the CDR3 is TGTGCCAGCAGTCGGGGCAGGGAGGGATATGGCTACACCTTC.

The chain combines TRBV29-1 with TRBJ1-2; 8 nucleotides match TRBD1. After removal of 7 bases from V and 7 bases from J, the junction contained 11 bases not matched to a gene. Germline lookup yields CDR1 SQVTM and CDR2 ANQGSEA. This CDR3 contains 13 residues. CDR3 residues: CSADEQGEGGYTF. CDR3 coding DNA: TGCAGCGCAGACGAACAGGGGGAGGGTGGCTACACCTTC. Supplemented by reference TRBV29-1 and TRBJ1-2, the full variable domain reads SAVISQKPSRDICQRGTSLTIQCQVDSQVTMMFWYRQQPGQSLTLIATANQGSEATYESGFVIDKFPISRPNLTFSTLTVSNMSPEDSSIYLCSADEQGEGGYTFGSGTRLTVV.

The chain joins TRBV29-1 to TRBJ2-1; 8 nucleotides match TRBD1. Germline V gene data show CDR1 as SQVTM and CDR2 as ANQGSEA. Trimming cost V 5 bases and J 5 bases; bases outside gene matches: 11. This CDR3 is 15 amino acids long. The CDR3 bases are TGCAGCGTTAGGACCGGGACAGGAATTCACAATGAGCAGTTCTTC. It codes for CSVRTGTGIHNEQFF.

J is TRBJ2-2 and V is TRBV27; TRBD1 matches at 8 bases. With 11 bases clipped from V and 1 base from J, the junction kept 12 bases outside the gene matches. This CDR3 has 16 residues. Germline V lookup: CDR1 MNHEY, CDR2 SMNVEV (reference sequence). The CDR3 DNA reads as TGTGCCCCCCCCTACCCCGGGACAGGGAACACCGGGGAGCTGTTTTTT. Protein sequence: CAPPYPGTGNTGELFF.

The chain carries TRBV6-5 and TRBJ1-5, with D unresolved. Germline V CDR1 and CDR2: MNHEY, SVGAGI. The V and J ends lost 4 bases and 0 bases respectively, with 10 bases between them. This CDR3 region has 15 residues. CDR3 residues: CASSSRGNSNQPQHF. The CDR3 bases are TGTGCCAGCAGTTCCAGAGGGAATAGCAATCAGCCCCAGCATTTT.

The gene calls are TRBV28 and TRBJ2-5; D is unresolved. V was cut by 5 bases and J by 3 bases, with 16 bases left in between. The germline V gene encodes CDR1 MDHEN and CDR2 SYDVKM. The CDR3 covers 15 residues. The CDR3 DNA sequence: TGTGCCAGCAGTCCGCCAGGTGCCACCGAAGAGACCCAGTACTTC. It is translated as CASSPPGATEETQYF.

V gene TRBV4-1 combines with J gene TRBJ2-4; tentative D call: TRBD1 (5 bases). V lost 4 bases to trimming and J lost 3 bases, with 10 bases between them. Germline V CDR1 and CDR2: MGHRA, YSYEKL. CDR3 length: 14 residues. CDR3: CASSPRTLKNIQYF. In nucleotides, the CDR3 is TGCGCCAGCAGCCCCAGGACACTCAAAAACATTCAGTACTTC.

CDR3 bases: TGTGCCAGCAGCGTGACTAGCGGGATGGGGGAGCAGTACTTC. Its protein is CASSVTSGMGEQYF. The chain is built from TRBV9 and TRBJ2-7, with 11 bases lining up with TRBD2. CDR1 and CDR2 (germline): SGDLS, YYNGEE. V lost 2 bases, J lost 7 bases, and 5 bases stayed unmatched. The length of the CDR3 is 14 residues.

This chain links TRBV4-2 with TRBJ2-2; TRBD1 agrees at 7 bases. Germline-derived CDR1 and CDR2 are LGHNA and YNFKEQ. J gave up 1 base and V 3 bases, and 2 bases lay outside the gene matches. There are 15 residues in the CDR3. CDR3 coding DNA: TGTGCCAGCAGCCAGAGGACAGGGAACACCGGGGAGCTGTTTTTT. This encodes CASSQRTGNTGELFF.